The 2 T cell receptor beta chains given below trace back to one sample, sequenced in a study of T cells in Graves' hyperthyroidism and ophthalmopathy. Authors of the study amplified TCR beta CDR3 regions from RNA transcripts. First-round RT-PCR of the TCR CDR3 relied on the HTBI primer set. TCRdb re-analysed the multiplex PCR reads in MiXCR, keeping a single row per CDR3 protein. The sample contains about 96,000 distinct CDR3 sequences, roughly 56% of which appear only once. Sequencing was carried out using blood. These receptors were obtained from a woman in her 40s with Graves' hyperthyroidism.

The rearrangement links TRBV7-9 to TRBJ2-2, with no clear D. The V gene's germline CDR1 is SEHNR and CDR2 FQNEAQ (reference sequence). With 1 base removed from V and 8 bases from J, the gap between germline ends came to 8 bases. The CDR3 covers 13 residues. The CDR3: CASSLEGYGELFF. The CDR3 region has the DNA TGTGCCAGCAGCTTAGAAGGGTATGGGGAGCTGTTTTTT.

Details on this clonotype: The junction does not match germline at one end; this may be a read error. The chain couples TRBV5-4 to TRBJ2-5; D perhaps matches TRBD2 (6 bases). This CDR3 comprises 9 residues. Germline CDR1 and CDR2: SGHNT and YYREEE (reference sequence). This CDR3 reads CASSLGRDF. CDR3 DNA: TGTGCCAGCAGCTTGGGGAGGGACTTC. Full variable domain (remainder filled in from reference TRBV5-4 and TRBJ2-5): ETGVTQSPTHLIKTRGQQVTLRCSSQSGHNTVSWYQQALGQGPQFIFQYYREEENGRGNFPPRFSGLQFPNYSSELNVNALELDDSALYLCASSLGRDFGPGTRLLVL.